One sample yielded the 18 T cell receptor beta chains listed below, sequenced in a study of T cell repertoires in ileal Crohn's disease. Repertoires were generated with immunoSEQ multiplex PCR, while TCRdb's copy carries only in-frame clones and drops some. The data show approximately 18,000 clones, roughly 80% seen once. The sample taken for sequencing was ileal tissue. The receptors derive from an adult with Crohn's disease.

The V call is TRBV7-8, the J call TRBJ1-5; maybe TRBD1 (5 bases). Trimming removed 5 bases from V and 1 base from J, with 18 bases in between. Germline-derived CDR1 and CDR2 are SGHVS and FQNEAQ. This CDR3 spans 17 amino acids. CDR3 protein: CASSPSPQGRSNQPQHF. CDR3 bases: TGTGCCAGCAGCCCTAGTCCTCAGGGTAGGAGCAATCAGCCCCAGCATTTT.

The chain uses TRBV6-1 and TRBJ2-3; TRBD1 matches 7 bases. CDR3 length equals 14 residues. V was pared by 8 bases and J by 1 base, with 6 bases of the junction left unmatched. Germline CDR1 MNHNS, CDR2 SASEGT. The CDR3 nucleotides read TGTGCCAGCTTAGGACAGGTGGGCACAGATACGCAGTATTTT. Translated, it gives CASLGQVGTDTQYF.

The rearrangement joins TRBV2 to TRBJ2-1; TRBD2 is a possible D gene (6 bases). Germline loops: CDR1 SNHLY, CDR2 FYNNEI. The CDR3 totals 13 residues. Trimming took 7 bases from V and 13 from J, leaving 20 bases between them. For the CDR3, the DNA is TGTGCCAGCAACCCGGGAGCGGCCCCCAGACAGTTCTTC. Its translation is CASNPGAAPRQFF.

The chain employs TRBV4-3 and TRBJ2-3; 10 bases match TRBD2. V lost 5 bases, J lost 6 bases, and 8 bases stayed unmatched. Germline V gene sequence: CDR1 LGHNA, CDR2 YSLEER. CDR3 length equals 15 residues. CDR3 DNA: TGCGCCAGCAGCTCAAGACTAGCGGGTGGGGATACGCAGTATTTT. This translates into CASSSRLAGGDTQYF.

The chain employs TRBV27 and TRBJ2-3; tentatively, D is TRBD2 (6 bases). Deletions cut 5 bases from V and 6 bases from J, with 24 bases between. In germline, CDR1 is MNHEY, CDR2 SMNVEV (reference sequence). This CDR3 spans 17 amino acids. CDR3 residues: CASSRLPPGLRSDTQYF. DNA of the CDR3: TGTGCCAGCAGTCGGCTGCCACCGGGACTCCGCTCTGATACGCAGTATTTT.

The V gene is TRBV7-9, the J gene TRBJ2-5; 10 bases agree with TRBD2. CDR3 size: 16 residues. The germline V gene has CDR1 SEHNR and CDR2 FQNEAQ (reference sequence). The V and J ends lost 4 bases and 1 base, in that order; junction bases with no gene match: 6. Here the CDR3 DNA reads TGTGCCAGCAGCTCCGTCAAGCGGGGGGGCCAAGAGACCCAGTACTTC. It translates to CASSSVKRGGQETQYF. The whole variable domain, remainder taken from reference TRBV7-9 and TRBJ2-5, is DTGVSQNPRHKITKRGQNVTFRCDPISEHNRLYWYRQTLGQGPEFLTYFQNEAQLEKSRLLSDRFSAERPKGSFSTLEIQRTEQGDSAMYLCASSSVKRGGQETQYFGPGTRLLVL.

V and J are TRBV6-1 and TRBJ1-5; D unclear. Per germline, CDR1 MNHNS and CDR2 SASEGT. Between the trimmed V and J ends, which lost 1 base and 0 bases, there was a span of 4 bases. The CDR3 extends over 14 amino acids. As DNA, the CDR3 is TGTGCCAGCAGTGAAGGTTATAGCAATCAGCCCCAGCATTTT. This encodes CASSEGYSNQPQHF.

The rearrangement joins TRBV30 to TRBJ2-3; 10 nucleotides agree with TRBD1. CDR1 and CDR2 from the germline V gene are GTSNPN and SVGIG (reference sequence). The CDR3 totals 15 residues. The V segment lost 3 bases and the J segment 2 bases; nucleotides outside the gene matches: 5. CDR3: CAWRAGQGTTDTQYF. The CDR3 region has the DNA TGTGCCTGGAGGGCGGGACAGGGGACCACAGATACGCAGTATTTT.

The chain recombines TRBV18 with TRBJ1-4; TRBD1 is a possible D gene (6 bases). This CDR3 is built from 14 residues. Trimming removed 2 bases from V and 3 bases from J, with 7 bases in between. From germline, CDR1 is KGHSH and CDR2 LQKENI. The CDR3 coding sequence is TGTGCCAGCTCACCAAGACAGGCTAATGAAAAACTGTTTTTT. This translates into CASSPRQANEKLFF.

V usage is TRBV9 and J usage is TRBJ2-5; 8 nucleotides align to TRBD2. Trimming cost V 0 bases and J 6 bases; bases outside gene matches: 4. CDR3 length equals 14 residues. CDR1 is SGDLS and CDR2 is YYNGEE in the germline V gene. The DNA of the CDR3 is TGTGCCAGCAGCGTAGGGGTAGCGGGGAAGACCCAGTACTTC. It encodes CASSVGVAGKTQYF.

This CDR3 reads CASERGGASYNEQFF. CDR3 nucleotides: TGTGCCAGCGAGCGGGGGGGGGCTTCCTACAATGAGCAGTTCTTC. J is TRBJ2-1 and V is TRBV7-2; 10 bases agree with TRBD2. This CDR3 has 15 residues. The trim removed 8 bases at V and 1 base at J, leaving 5 bases unmatched. Germline V CDR1 and CDR2: SGHTA, FQGNSA.

The rearrangement joins TRBV6-6 to TRBJ2-7; 8 nucleotides align to TRBD2. The V segment lost 8 bases and the J segment 3 bases; nucleotides outside the gene matches: 0. The CDR3 runs 11 residues. The germline V gene encodes CDR1 MNHNY and CDR2 SVGAGI (reference sequence). CDR3 DNA sequence: TGTGCCAGCGCGGGGGGCTACGAGCAGTACTTC. Amino acids: CASAGGYEQYF.

The rearrangement links TRBV6-6 to TRBJ1-1, with 8 bases identical to TRBD1. The trim removed 7 bases at V and 6 bases at J, leaving 4 bases unmatched. The CDR3 runs 12 residues. CDR1 and CDR2 (germline): MNHNY, SVGAGI (reference sequence). The CDR3: CASTMTGAEAFF. The CDR3, as DNA: TGTGCCAGCACTATGACAGGGGCTGAAGCTTTCTTT.

V gene TRBV5-1 combines with J gene TRBJ2-3, with 13 bases identical to TRBD2. The V segment lost 4 bases and the J segment 0 bases; nucleotides outside the gene matches: 5. The germline V gene encodes CDR1 SGHRS and CDR2 YFSETQ. This CDR3 has 17 residues. The CDR3 nucleotides are TGCGCCAGCAGCCCGGGACTAGCGGGGACAAGCACAGATACGCAGTATTTT. Translated: CASSPGLAGTSTDTQYF.

The chain recombines TRBV6-5 with TRBJ1-4, with TRBD1 identical over 8 bases. With 1 base clipped from V and 5 bases from J, the junction kept 3 bases outside the gene matches. From germline, CDR1 is MNHEY and CDR2 SVGAGI. The CDR3 is 15 residues long. This CDR3 reads CASSYLQGANEKLFF. The CDR3 DNA sequence: TGTGCCAGCAGTTACTTGCAGGGGGCAAATGAAAAACTGTTTTTT.

With respect to this clone: One end of the junction fails to match germline, which may point to a read error. The chain combines TRBV2 with TRBJ1-6; D unclear. The CDR3 totals 14 residues. The germline V gene has CDR1 SNHLY and CDR2 FYNNEI. As DNA, the CDR3 is TGTGCCAGCTGTGATCATGCGGAATATTCACCCCTCCACTTT. This sequence encodes CASCDHAEYSPLHF.

Regarding this clone: This CDR3 is also generated by other DNA sequences in the sample. The rearrangement joins TRBV5-1 to TRBJ2-3; 9 bases line up with TRBD2. Germline CDR1 is SGHRS and CDR2 is YFSETQ. J gave up 2 bases and V 7 bases, and 5 bases lay outside the gene matches. The CDR3 has 14 amino acids. CDR3 sequence reads: CASSLAGFTDTQYF. As DNA, the CDR3 is TGCGCCAGCTCCCTAGCGGGGTTCACAGATACGCAGTATTTT.

This clone turned up a few times. The chain uses TRBV5-4 and TRBJ2-6; D not certain. The germline V gene has CDR1 SGHNT and CDR2 YYREEE (reference sequence). V shed 4 bases and J shed 0 bases, with 11 bases lying between them. The CDR3 is made up of 16 amino acids. The CDR3 region is CASSLTWVSGANVLTF. CDR3 coding DNA: TGTGCCAGCAGCCTGACTTGGGTCTCTGGGGCCAACGTCCTGACTTTC.